This paragraph covers one T cell receptor (beta chain) sequence. The antigen remains undetermined. TCRdb's table, derived via immunoSEQ multiplex PCR, lists solely in-frame clones and lacks some. The table lists about 47,000 clones, approximately 80% of them singletons. This entry belongs to a study of radiation and T cells in renal cell carcinoma. Study as a whole: Nephrectomy followed 15 Gy stereotactic body radiation by 4 weeks.

V shed 4 bases and J 5 bases; nucleotides not matched to a gene: 8. This CDR3 is built from 15 residues. The germline V gene encodes CDR1 SGHDT and CDR2 YYEEEE. The time point is: blood 2 weeks post-SBRT. Sample treatment: 15 Gy SBRT to primary tumor, nephrectomy 4 weeks later. Study-level results: In blood, top tumor clones expanded by 2 weeks, shrinking by 4.

The specimen was blood, collected from a patient whose treatment included radiotherapy and nephrectomy. This chain connects TRBV5-6 to TRBJ2-5, with 10 positions matching TRBD2. This clonotype was obtained from a woman in her 70s with renal cell carcinoma. CDR3 residues: CASSNLAGASETQYF. CDR3 bases: TGTGCCAGCAGCAATCTAGCGGGGGCATCGGAGACCCAGTACTTC.